Listed below are T cell receptor beta chains from one sample, sequenced in a study of identical twins. TCRdb analysed the 5' RACE reads with MiXCR anew, one entry per CDR3 protein. The sample has 350,000 to 600,000 distinct CDR3 sequences; about 14% are singletons. These data also formed part of another study, on yellow fever vaccine responses in identical twins.

The sample was CD4+ T cells sorted from blood. These receptors were taken from a young woman in good health. Each CDR3 is given with its conserved first and last residue. D genes are given only for firm matches. Clone size is given for some rows only: seen once, a few or many times, or a class if the clone is expanded.

j_gene: TRBJ2-1
v_gene: TRBV2
d_gene: -
len: 13
abundance: many
CDR3aa: CASRVGLNNEQFF
CDR3nt: TGTGCCAGCAGGGTTGGACTTAACAATGAGCAGTTCTTC

j_gene: TRBJ2-3
v_gene: TRBV4-3
d_gene: TRBD2
len: 16
abundance: -
CDR3aa: CASSQTLAGATDTQYF
CDR3nt: TGCGCCAGCAGCCAGACACTAGCGGGAGCCACAGATACGCAGTATTTT

j_gene: TRBJ1-2
v_gene: TRBV7-8
d_gene: -
len: 14
abundance: few
CDR3aa: CASSAPGLTYGYTF
CDR3nt: TGTGCCAGCAGCGCCCCTGGCCTGACCTATGGCTACACCTTC

j_gene: TRBJ2-2
v_gene: TRBV9
d_gene: -
len: 14
abundance: many
CDR3aa: CASSERQDRGLVFF
CDR3nt: TGTGCCAGCAGCGAAAGACAGGACCGTGGGTTGGTGTTTTTT

j_gene: TRBJ2-3
v_gene: TRBV6-2/TRBV6-3
d_gene: -
len: 14
abundance: few
CDR3aa: CASSSWPGTDTQYF
CDR3nt: TGTGCCAGCAGTTCCTGGCCAGGCACAGATACGCAGTATTTT

j_gene: TRBJ1-1
v_gene: TRBV18
d_gene: TRBD1
len: 13
abundance: many
CDR3aa: CASSRTGDTEAFF
CDR3nt: TGTGCCAGCTCACGGACAGGGGACACTGAAGCTTTCTTT

j_gene: TRBJ2-3
v_gene: TRBV7-6
d_gene: TRBD2
len: 16
abundance: many
CDR3aa: CASSLSTLAGETTQYF
CDR3nt: TGTGCCAGCAGCTTAAGTACTCTTGCGGGAGAAACTACGCAGTATTTT

j_gene: TRBJ2-2
v_gene: TRBV7-2
d_gene: -
len: 15
abundance: few
CDR3aa: CASSRQLQNTGELFF
CDR3nt: TGTGCCAGCAGCCGGCAGCTACAAAACACCGGGGAGCTGTTTTTT

j_gene: TRBJ2-3
v_gene: TRBV9
d_gene: TRBD2
len: 18
abundance: -
CDR3aa: CASSVAPPLAVNTDTQYF
CDR3nt: TGTGCCAGCAGCGTAGCCCCCCCACTAGCGGTTAACACAGATACGCAGTATTTT

j_gene: TRBJ2-3
v_gene: TRBV4-2
d_gene: -
len: 13
abundance: many
CDR3aa: CASSQTVPDTQYF
CDR3nt: TGTGCCAGCAGCCAAACCGTCCCAGATACGCAGTATTTT

j_gene: TRBJ2-1
v_gene: TRBV7-7
d_gene: -
len: 18
abundance: few
CDR3aa: CASSLAAAGTASYNEQFF
CDR3nt: TGTGCTAGCAGCTTAGCAGCGGCGGGGACAGCCTCCTACAATGAGCAGTTCTTC

j_gene: TRBJ1-5
v_gene: TRBV7-6
d_gene: -
len: 15
abundance: -
CDR3aa: CASSLGQGGGQPQHF
CDR3nt: TGTGCCAGCAGCTTAGGGCAGGGAGGGGGACAGCCCCAGCATTTT

j_gene: TRBJ2-5
v_gene: TRBV20-1
d_gene: -
len: 13
abundance: few
CDR3aa: CSAPDSIQETQYF
CDR3nt: TGCAGTGCCCCTGACAGCATCCAAGAGACCCAGTACTTC

j_gene: TRBJ1-5
v_gene: TRBV7-9
d_gene: TRBD1
len: 16
abundance: few
CDR3aa: CASSFTGATSNQPQHF
CDR3nt: TGTGCCAGCAGCTTTACAGGGGCTACGAGCAATCAGCCCCAGCATTTT

j_gene: TRBJ2-3
v_gene: TRBV7-9
d_gene: TRBD2
len: 14
abundance: once
CDR3aa: CASTPRTSVDTQYF
CDR3nt: TGTGCCAGCACCCCAAGGACTAGCGTAGATACGCAGTATTTT

j_gene: TRBJ1-5
v_gene: TRBV27
d_gene: -
len: 12
abundance: -
CDR3aa: CASRRDNQPQHF
CDR3nt: TGTGCCAGCAGGAGGGACAATCAGCCCCAGCATTTT

j_gene: TRBJ1-2
v_gene: TRBV12-3/TRBV12-4
d_gene: -
len: 13
abundance: many
CDR3aa: CASSPNLPYGYTF
CDR3nt: TGTGCCAGCAGCCCCAACCTTCCATATGGCTACACCTTC

j_gene: TRBJ2-2
v_gene: TRBV6-2/TRBV6-3
d_gene: TRBD2
len: 13
abundance: -
CDR3aa: CASKPGGTGELFF
CDR3nt: TGTGCCAGCAAGCCGGGGGGCACCGGGGAGCTGTTTTTT

j_gene: TRBJ1-2
v_gene: TRBV5-1
d_gene: -
len: 14
abundance: -
CDR3aa: CASSRTRGSYGYTF
CDR3nt: TGCGCCAGCAGCCGCACAAGGGGAAGCTATGGCTACACCTTC

j_gene: TRBJ2-3
v_gene: TRBV23-1
d_gene: TRBD2
len: 20
abundance: once
CDR3aa: CASSQFDARTSGRSTDTQYF
CDR3nt: TGCGCCAGCAGTCAATTCGACGCTAGGACTAGCGGGAGATCCACAGATACGCAGTATTTT

j_gene: TRBJ2-3
v_gene: TRBV2
d_gene: -
len: 12
abundance: -
CDR3aa: CASSLQADTQYF
CDR3nt: TGTGCCAGCAGTCTACAAGCAGATACGCAGTATTTT

j_gene: TRBJ2-3
v_gene: TRBV7-2
d_gene: TRBD1
len: 16
abundance: few
CDR3aa: CASRANRGSNTDTQYF
CDR3nt: TGTGCCAGCAGGGCTAACAGGGGGAGTAACACAGATACGCAGTATTTT

j_gene: TRBJ2-7
v_gene: TRBV3-1
d_gene: -
len: 14
abundance: -
CDR3aa: CASSQDYGSYEQYF
CDR3nt: TGTGCCAGCAGCCAAGATTACGGATCCTACGAGCAGTACTTC

j_gene: TRBJ2-1
v_gene: TRBV5-6
d_gene: TRBD2
len: 16
abundance: -
CDR3aa: CASSFWTSGRAGEQFF
CDR3nt: TGTGCCAGCAGCTTTTGGACTAGCGGGAGGGCCGGTGAGCAGTTCTTC

j_gene: TRBJ2-2
v_gene: TRBV10-1
d_gene: -
len: 13
abundance: many
CDR3aa: CARHGRSAGELFF
CDR3nt: TGCGCCAGGCACGGCCGTTCGGCCGGGGAGCTGTTTTTT

j_gene: TRBJ2-7
v_gene: TRBV5-1
d_gene: TRBD1
len: 14
abundance: few
CDR3aa: CASSPQGRVYEQYF
CDR3nt: TGCGCCAGCAGCCCACAGGGGCGGGTCTACGAGCAGTACTTC

j_gene: TRBJ2-7
v_gene: TRBV2
d_gene: TRBD2
len: 14
abundance: few
CDR3aa: CASSPRTSVYEQYF
CDR3nt: TGTGCCAGCAGTCCACGGACTAGCGTTTACGAGCAGTACTTC

j_gene: TRBJ1-5
v_gene: TRBV7-9
d_gene: -
len: 15
abundance: few
CDR3aa: CASSLANRDHQPQHF
CDR3nt: TGTGCCAGCAGCTTAGCAAACAGGGACCATCAGCCCCAGCATTTT

j_gene: TRBJ2-1
v_gene: TRBV5-1
d_gene: TRBD2
len: 18
abundance: many
CDR3aa: CASSYVTASGGLYNEQFF
CDR3nt: TGCGCCAGCAGCTACGTAACCGCGAGCGGGGGACTTTACAATGAGCAGTTCTTC

j_gene: TRBJ2-3
v_gene: TRBV27
d_gene: TRBD1
len: 16
abundance: -
CDR3aa: CASSPQGQVHTDTQYF
CDR3nt: TGTGCCAGCAGTCCACAAGGACAGGTCCACACAGATACGCAGTATTTT

j_gene: TRBJ2-7
v_gene: TRBV7-2
d_gene: TRBD1
len: 15
abundance: -
CDR3aa: CASSFGQAPAYEQYF
CDR3nt: TGTGCCAGCAGCTTCGGACAGGCCCCGGCCTACGAGCAGTACTTC

j_gene: TRBJ2-3
v_gene: TRBV11-2
d_gene: -
len: 15
abundance: many
CDR3aa: CASSLERGPTDTQYF
CDR3nt: TGTGCCAGCAGCTTAGAGCGGGGGCCCACAGATACGCAGTATTTT

j_gene: TRBJ2-1
v_gene: TRBV11-3
d_gene: -
len: 14
abundance: few
CDR3aa: CASSMGGSYNEQFF
CDR3nt: TGTGCCAGCTCCATGGGGGGTTCCTACAATGAGCAGTTCTTC

j_gene: TRBJ2-7
v_gene: TRBV3-1
d_gene: -
len: 15
abundance: few
CDR3aa: CASSQVTGSYYEQYF
CDR3nt: TGTGCCAGCAGCCAAGTCACCGGGTCGTATTACGAGCAGTACTTC

j_gene: TRBJ2-7
v_gene: TRBV5-1
d_gene: TRBD2
len: 14
abundance: -
CDR3aa: CASSPSGEAYEQYF
CDR3nt: TGCGCCAGCAGCCCTAGCGGAGAAGCATACGAGCAGTACTTC

j_gene: TRBJ1-2
v_gene: TRBV29-1
d_gene: -
len: 12
abundance: few
CDR3aa: CSAPDRIYGYTF
CDR3nt: TGCAGCGCCCCAGACAGAATCTATGGCTACACCTTC

j_gene: TRBJ2-7
v_gene: TRBV19
d_gene: TRBD1
len: 14
abundance: -
CDR3aa: CASSPTGGFNEQYF
CDR3nt: TGTGCCAGTAGTCCAACAGGGGGCTTCAACGAGCAGTACTTC

j_gene: TRBJ2-5
v_gene: TRBV5-4
d_gene: TRBD2
len: 14
abundance: -
CDR3aa: CASSLELAEETQYF
CDR3nt: TGTGCCAGCAGCTTGGAACTAGCGGAAGAGACCCAGTACTTC

j_gene: TRBJ1-2
v_gene: TRBV3-1
d_gene: TRBD1
len: 16
abundance: few
CDR3aa: CASSPILRQGNYGYTF
CDR3nt: TGTGCCAGCAGCCCCATCCTGAGACAGGGCAACTATGGCTACACCTTC

j_gene: TRBJ2-5
v_gene: TRBV19
d_gene: -
len: 13
abundance: few
CDR3aa: CASSKGGAETQYF
CDR3nt: TGTGCCAGTTCCAAGGGGGGAGCAGAGACCCAGTACTTC

j_gene: TRBJ2-2
v_gene: TRBV6-2/TRBV6-3
d_gene: -
len: 11
abundance: -
CDR3aa: CASSGHGELFF
CDR3nt: TGTGCCAGCAGTGGTCACGGGGAGCTGTTTTTT

j_gene: TRBJ2-1
v_gene: TRBV10-3
d_gene: TRBD2
len: 16
abundance: -
CDR3aa: CAMAPRRAGGRDEQFF
CDR3nt: TGTGCCATGGCCCCGCGTAGGGCGGGGGGGCGGGATGAGCAGTTCTTC

j_gene: TRBJ2-7
v_gene: TRBV7-9
d_gene: TRBD1
len: 16
abundance: -
CDR3aa: CASSLFPGGVRYEQYF
CDR3nt: TGTGCCAGCAGCTTATTTCCAGGGGGCGTACGGTACGAGCAGTACTTC

j_gene: TRBJ1-1
v_gene: TRBV20-1
d_gene: -
len: 18
abundance: few
CDR3aa: CSARNPQGWSSPGPEAFF
CDR3nt: TGCAGTGCTAGAAACCCGCAGGGATGGAGTAGTCCTGGCCCTGAAGCTTTCTTT

j_gene: TRBJ2-1
v_gene: TRBV5-1
d_gene: -
len: 13
abundance: few
CDR3aa: CASSTGSNNEQFF
CDR3nt: TGCGCCAGCAGCACCGGGAGCAACAATGAGCAGTTCTTC

j_gene: TRBJ2-7
v_gene: TRBV7-2
d_gene: TRBD2
len: 13
abundance: few
CDR3aa: CASSWGLADEQYF
CDR3nt: TGTGCCAGCAGCTGGGGACTAGCAGACGAGCAGTACTTC

j_gene: TRBJ2-7
v_gene: TRBV27
d_gene: -
len: 9
abundance: -
CDR3aa: CARRYEQYF
CDR3nt: TGTGCCAGAAGATACGAGCAGTACTTC

j_gene: TRBJ2-3
v_gene: TRBV6-5
d_gene: -
len: 17
abundance: -
CDR3aa: CASSYSRWGSNTDTQYF
CDR3nt: TGTGCCAGCAGTTACTCCCGGTGGGGGTCTAACACAGATACGCAGTATTTT

j_gene: TRBJ2-1
v_gene: TRBV29-1
d_gene: TRBD2
len: 14
abundance: few
CDR3aa: CSVKALAGYNEQFF
CDR3nt: TGCAGCGTGAAAGCGCTAGCGGGGTACAATGAGCAGTTCTTC

j_gene: TRBJ2-5
v_gene: TRBV7-9
d_gene: TRBD2
len: 17
abundance: few
CDR3aa: CASSLGPAGGQEETQYF
CDR3nt: TGTGCCAGCAGCTTAGGCCCAGCGGGAGGGCAGGAGGAGACCCAGTACTTC

j_gene: TRBJ2-3
v_gene: TRBV18
d_gene: -
len: 15
abundance: -
CDR3aa: CASSRAGPSTDTQYF
CDR3nt: TGTGCCAGCTCACGAGCGGGTCCAAGCACAGATACGCAGTATTTT

j_gene: TRBJ2-7
v_gene: TRBV12-3/TRBV12-4
d_gene: -
len: 16
abundance: -
CDR3aa: CASNLTATGRDHEQYF
CDR3nt: TGTGCCAGCAACCTCACCGCGACAGGGAGGGACCACGAGCAGTACTTC

j_gene: TRBJ2-4
v_gene: TRBV7-2
d_gene: -
len: 15
abundance: -
CDR3aa: CASSLMGKLVGIQYF
CDR3nt: TGTGCCAGCAGCTTAATGGGGAAACTAGTAGGCATTCAGTACTTC

j_gene: TRBJ2-7
v_gene: TRBV10-3
d_gene: TRBD2
len: 18
abundance: few
CDR3aa: CAISEPPGLAVLSYEQYF
CDR3nt: TGTGCCATCAGTGAGCCGCCCGGACTAGCGGTTCTTTCCTACGAGCAGTACTTC

j_gene: TRBJ2-5
v_gene: TRBV7-2
d_gene: -
len: 11
abundance: many
CDR3aa: CASSLGQPQYF
CDR3nt: TGTGCCAGCAGCTTAGGACAGCCCCAGTACTTC

j_gene: TRBJ1-2
v_gene: TRBV6-5
d_gene: TRBD1
len: 15
abundance: many
CDR3aa: CASSYAETGGYGYTF
CDR3nt: TGTGCCAGCAGTTACGCAGAGACAGGGGGGTATGGCTACACCTTC

j_gene: TRBJ1-1
v_gene: TRBV5-6
d_gene: -
len: 12
abundance: few
CDR3aa: CASSWRGGEAFF
CDR3nt: TGTGCCAGCAGCTGGAGGGGAGGTGAAGCTTTCTTT

j_gene: TRBJ2-5
v_gene: TRBV20-1
d_gene: TRBD2
len: 17
abundance: -
CDR3aa: CSASLISAGAPSRTQYF
CDR3nt: TGCAGTGCTAGTTTGATTTCTGCGGGAGCCCCGTCAAGGACCCAGTACTTC

j_gene: TRBJ2-6
v_gene: TRBV28
d_gene: TRBD1
len: 15
abundance: -
CDR3aa: CASSSQGAGANVLTF
CDR3nt: TGTGCCAGCAGTTCTCAGGGGGCTGGGGCCAACGTCCTGACTTTC